These T cell receptor beta chains were read from a single sample in a study of cytomegalovirus exposure and HLA in healthy donors. Assay: immunoSEQ multiplex PCR; the TCRdb copy retains only in-frame clones and omits some. The sample carries some 61,000 clones, approximately 97% recorded once. The sequencing input was PBMCs. These TCRs come from a woman aged 18-29 years in good health and CMV-seropositive. The CDR3 runs from the conserved cysteine through the conserved F or W.

J gene | V gene | CDR3 protein
TRBJ2-5 | TRBV7-6 | CASSWEVAGVETQYF
TRBJ2-1 | TRBV5-4 | CASSARTSGRLNEQFF
TRBJ2-7 | TRBV5-1 | CASSFGTAYEQYF
TRBJ1-5 | TRBV28 | CASRVEGVPQPQHF
TRBJ2-3 | TRBV25-1 | CASSGTSGSTDTQYF
TRBJ2-3 | TRBV11-2 | CASSLNAGGDTQYF
TRBJ2-1 | TRBV4-2 | CASSPREGSYNEQFF
TRBJ1-1 | TRBV28 | CASSLLNWAATYTEAFF
TRBJ1-4 | TRBV5-1 | CASSIGSAATNEKLFF
TRBJ2-1 | TRBV2 | CASKSGNEQFF
TRBJ1-4 | TRBV27 | CASSLMGQGGEKLFF